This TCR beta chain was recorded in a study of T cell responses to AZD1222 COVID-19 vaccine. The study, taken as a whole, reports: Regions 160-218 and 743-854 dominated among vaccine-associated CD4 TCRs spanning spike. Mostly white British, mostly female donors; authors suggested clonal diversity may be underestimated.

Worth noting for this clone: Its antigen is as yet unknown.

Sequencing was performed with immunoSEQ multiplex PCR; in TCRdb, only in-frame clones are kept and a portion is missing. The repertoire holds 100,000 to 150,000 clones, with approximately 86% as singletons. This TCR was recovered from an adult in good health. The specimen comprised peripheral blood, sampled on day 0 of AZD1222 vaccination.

As DNA, the CDR3 is TGTGCCAGCGATCAGCGGGGGGCAGTATCCTACGAGCAGTACTTC. Translated: CASDQRGAVSYEQYF. The chain employs TRBV28 and TRBJ2-7; 9 positions agree with TRBD2. This CDR3 comprises 15 residues. Germline CDR1 reads MDHEN; CDR2 reads SYDVKM. Trimming at V came to 8 bases and at J to 1 base, leaving 9 bases not matched to a gene.